One sample yielded the 19 T cell receptor beta chains listed below, sequenced in a study of tumor and adjacent non-tumor tissue in lung cancer. The template was RNA from unsorted bulk tissue. More than 3 cm separated this lung sample from the edge of the tumor. Three rounds of nested PCR, following a modified ARM-PCR protocol, produced the TCRbeta library. TCRdb reanalysed the multiplex PCR reads using MiXCR and keeps one entry per CDR3 protein. The sample consists of under 80,000 distinct CDR3 sequences, 65% to 80% of them appearing once. Sequences were obtained from distant non-tumor lung tissue. All receptors come from a man in his sixties with non-small cell lung cancer.

This clonotype was observed many times. The CDR3 DNA reads TGCGCCAGCAGCGACGGATCAACAGGGGGCTATGGCTACACCTTC. Translation: CASSDGSTGGYGYTF. The chain links TRBV5-1 to TRBJ1-2; 8 positions match TRBD1. V lost 4 bases, J lost 4 bases, and 9 bases stayed unmatched. CDR1 SGHRS and CDR2 YFSETQ come from the germline V gene. The CDR3 has 15 residues.

This clonotype was detected many times. V is TRBV6-1 and J is TRBJ2-1, with no clear D. The CDR3 runs to 14 residues. The germline V gene encodes CDR1 MNHNS and CDR2 SASEGT. With 7 bases removed from V and 0 bases from J, the gap between germline ends came to 10 bases. The CDR3 spells CASTLGSSYNEQFF. The CDR3 region has the DNA TGTGCCAGCACTCTGGGAAGCTCCTACAATGAGCAGTTCTTC.

This clonotype was seen only once. The missing conserved phenylalanine or tryptophan at the end of this CDR3 makes a read error likely. The DNA is left out, because the CDR3 cannot be placed on it with certainty; the CDR3 is given as TCRdb lists it. This chain uses TRBV11-3 with TRBJ2-3; TRBD2 is the table's D call and was not checked against the DNA. The CDR3 length equals 16 residues, ends included. In germline, CDR1 is SGHNT, CDR2 YENEEA. CDR3 residues: CASSSGLAGSTDTLHS.

The rearrangement uses TRBV18 and TRBJ2-2; 14 positions match TRBD2. Trimming at V came to 4 bases and at J to 8 bases, leaving 6 bases not matched to a gene. From germline, CDR1 is KGHSH and CDR2 LQKENI. The CDR3 loop spans 16 amino acids. The CDR3 loop reads CASSLPGLAGAGELFF. The CDR3 nucleotides read TGTGCCAGCTCACTACCGGGACTAGCGGGAGCTGGGGAGCTGTTTTTT.

This clonotype was seen repeatedly, ten times or more. The chain carries TRBV2 and TRBJ1-3; 9 bases line up with TRBD1. This CDR3 comprises 16 residues. Germline trimming cut 8 bases from V and 4 bases from J; bases unmatched to any gene: 12. CDR1 is SNHLY and CDR2 is FYNNEI in the germline V gene. DNA for the CDR3: TGTGCCAGCTCCTACACCACAGGGGGCTCGGGAAACACCATATATTTT. Its protein is CASSYTTGGSGNTIYF.

Remarks on this clonotype: One end of the junction does not line up with germline, which may come from a read error. The chain recombines TRBV12-3 or TRBV12-4 with TRBJ1-2, with D possibly matching TRBD1 (5 bases). This CDR3 has 13 residues. The DNA of the CDR3 is TGTGTCAGCAGTTTCGCAGGGAACTATGGCTACACCTTC. Amino acids: CVSSFAGNYGYTF.

Worth noting for this clonotype: An end of the junction differs from the germline gene, which may be a read error. The J gene is TRBJ2-1, the V gene TRBV11-3; D gene uncertain. CDR3 size: 14 residues. Germline V gene sequence: CDR1 SGHNT, CDR2 YENEEA. CDR3 sequence: CARSLGRTYNEQFF. As DNA, the CDR3 is TGCGCCAGAAGCTTAGGGCGGACCTACAATGAGCAGTTCTTC. The variable domain in full, completed from reference TRBV11-3 and TRBJ2-1, reads EAGVVQSPRYKIIEKKQPVAFWCNPISGHNTLYWYLQNLGQGPELLIRYENEEAVDDSQLPKDRFSAERLKGVDSTLKIQPAELGDSAVYLCARSLGRTYNEQFFGPGTRLTVL.

A remark on this clonotype: Compared with germline, one end of the junction differs, possibly owing to a read error. CDR3 in DNA: TGTGCCATCAGTTTTAGGTCAGGGGGCACAGATACGAAGTATTTT. Its translation: CAISFRSGGTDTKYF. The rearrangement uses TRBV6-4 and TRBJ2-3; TRBD1 matches at 8 bases. The CDR3 has 15 amino acids. Germline lookup yields CDR1 MRHNA and CDR2 SNTAGT.

Notes on this clonotype: Because it lacks the conserved phenylalanine or tryptophan at the end, this CDR3 is likely a read error. This rearrangement joins TRBV14 to TRBJ2-5, with TRBD2 matching over 14 bases. Germline CDR1 is SGHDN and CDR2 is FVKESK. This CDR3 is 16 amino acids long. The CDR3 bases are TGTGCCAGCAGACGCTGGACTAGCGGGAGGCAAGAGACACAGTACATC. Translating gives CASRRWTSGRQETQYI.

V and J are TRBV6-2 or TRBV6-3 and TRBJ2-7; a weak D match, TRBD2 (6 bases). Germline V lookup: CDR1 MNHEY, CDR2 SVGEGT. The CDR3 spans 14 residues. V shed 8 bases and J shed 3 bases, with 17 bases lying between them. CDR3 loop: CASGGCGPIYEQYF. The DNA of the CDR3 is TGTGCCAGCGGGGGGTGTGGGCCAATCTACGAGCAGTACTTC.

In regard to this clonotype: No conserved phenylalanine or tryptophan is present at the end of the CDR3, so a read error is the likely explanation. The chain links TRBV11-1 to TRBJ1-1; D may be TRBD1 (5 bases). Per germline, CDR1 SGHAT and CDR2 FQDESV (reference sequence). CDR3 size: 13 residues. The CDR3 DNA is TGTGCAAGCAGCTTAGCGCCGGGGGTTGAAGCTTTCTGT. Translating gives CASSLAPGVEAFC.

V and J are TRBV12-3 or TRBV12-4 and TRBJ2-5; D not certain. The CDR3 runs to 15 residues. V shed 6 bases and J shed 5 bases, with 19 bases lying between them. The CDR3 region has the DNA TGTGCCAGCAGCCCGCCGCCTGGTGAATCTGAGACCCAGTACTTC. This gives the protein CASSPPPGESETQYF.

By share, this clonotype ranks as medium-sized. This rearrangement joins TRBV11-2 to TRBJ2-1; 7 nucleotides match TRBD2. This CDR3 comprises 19 residues. Looked up from germline, CDR1 is SGHAT and CDR2 is FQNNGV. V lost 4 bases and J lost 7; bases outside the gene matches: 22. In DNA, the CDR3 is TGTGCCAGCAGCTCCCTTGGACTAGTGAAAAGGTGGGGAACTAATGAGCAGTTCTTC. This gives the protein CASSSLGLVKRWGTNEQFF.

About this clonotype: One junction end does not reproduce the germline sequence, and a read error may be involved. The chain is built from TRBV28 and TRBJ1-2, with D perhaps TRBD1 (6 bases). There are 14 residues in the CDR3. Looked up from germline, CDR1 is MDHEN and CDR2 is SYDVKM. CDR3 amino acids: CARSSTQGDYGYTF. Written as DNA, the CDR3 is TGTGCCAGAAGTAGTACACAGGGAGACTATGGTTACACCTTC.

Regarding this clonotype: This may come from a read error, since a much larger clone is one base off. The V and J genes are TRBV7-8 and TRBJ1-4, with a tentative D call TRBD1 (6 bases). The CDR3 is 15 amino acids. Trimming left V 4 bases short and J 10 bases short, with 19 bases between. The germline V gene has CDR1 SGHVS and CDR2 FQNEAQ. CDR3 DNA sequence: TGTGCCAGCAGCTCGAAGGGGGGGGGGCGCCTAAAACTGTTTTTT. Amino acids: CASSSKGGGRLKLFF.

This clonotype showed up just a few times. The CDR3 ends on some other residue instead of the conserved phenylalanine or tryptophan, so this is likely a read error. It is unclear where the CDR3 begins or ends on the DNA, so no DNA is shown, and the CDR3 is as TCRdb lists it. The chain has TRBV6-5 and TRBJ2-7. Germline CDR1 and CDR2: MNHEY and SVGAGI. The CDR3 has 14 residues if both end residues are counted. CDR3 protein: CASSYYGGPYEQYL.

The table lists this clonotype with a count of one. The rearrangement uses TRBV4-2 and TRBJ2-7; 9 nucleotides match TRBD1. The CDR3 covers 14 residues. The trim removed 4 bases at V and 7 bases at J, leaving 8 bases unmatched. Germline V gives CDR1 LGHNA, CDR2 YNFKEQ. CDR3 region: CASSPTGGSEEQYV. The CDR3 coding sequence is TGTGCCAGCAGCCCGACAGGGGGTAGTGAGGAGCAGTACGTC.

As to this clonotype: A read error is likely, as this CDR3 ends without the conserved phenylalanine or tryptophan. The limits of the CDR3 on the DNA are not certain, so only TCRdb's listed CDR3 is given. This chain links TRBV28 with TRBJ2-1; the table calls TRBD1, which could not be checked here. The CDR3 has 15 amino acids, counting both end residues. Germline values: CDR1 MDHEN, CDR2 SYDVKM. The CDR3: CASINPGLSYNEQSS.

With regard to this clonotype: One junction end does not reproduce the germline sequence, and a read error may be involved. The V gene is TRBV11-3, the J gene TRBJ2-1; 10 nucleotides agree with TRBD2. This CDR3 contains 16 residues. CDR1 is SGHNT, CDR2 YENEEA, per germline. The CDR3 protein is CASNSQALAGNNEQFF. The CDR3 DNA reads TGTGCCAGCAACTCCCAGGCACTAGCGGGGAACAATGAGCAATTCTTC.